A selection of T cell receptor beta chains follows, all from one sample in a study of shared T cell receptors in the human thymus. The table came from immunoSEQ multiplex PCR; TCRdb's copy has only in-frame clones and leaves some out. In the table there are approximately 400,000 clones, just under 95% of which are singletons. The sample consisted of thymocytes. These receptors all come from a human donor. Each CDR3 is given without its conserved first and last residue.

J | length | V | CDR3
TRBJ2-7 | 11 | TRBV28 | ASKKRRAYEQY
TRBJ2-1 | 12 | TRBV7-8 | ASSLLAGGNEQF
TRBJ2-7 | 12 | TRBV27 | ASRGLVPYYEQY
TRBJ1-4 | 13 | TRBV28 | ASSLPGWFNEKLF
TRBJ2-5 | 13 | TRBV5-4 | ASSLGGSQAETQY
TRBJ2-7 | 12 | TRBV19 | ASSNPGQPREQY
TRBJ2-3 | 19 | TRBV7-7 | ASSPHQVTSGIVTSTDTQY
TRBJ1-3 | 14 | TRBV5-1 | ASSMPGQGTGNTIY
TRBJ2-1 | 14 | TRBV28 | ASRPRLAGGLCEQF
TRBJ1-1 | 17 | TRBV5-6 | ASSHWGPRPPRMNTEAF
TRBJ2-7 | 11 | TRBV2 | ASSGTASYEQY
TRBJ1-5 | 15 | TRBV28 | ASSLFDSQGGNQPQH
TRBJ2-6 | 12 | TRBV6-5 | ASARVTGANVLT
TRBJ2-1 | 13 | TRBV5-8 | ASSADSARVNEQF
TRBJ2-7 | 13 | TRBV15 | ATKPAGGNFYEQY
TRBJ1-1 | 11 | TRBV27 | ASSLQGNTEAF
TRBJ2-7 | 10 | TRBV29-1 | SVRLSSYEQY
TRBJ1-5 | 12 | TRBV7-2 | ASSPAFSNQPQH
TRBJ1-2 | 11 | TRBV18 | ASSRVPTYGYT
TRBJ1-1 | 13 | TRBV7-2 | ASSFRFRGVAEAF
TRBJ2-1 | 14 | TRBV5-1 | ASKDAGGLDIYEQF
TRBJ1-4 | 10 | TRBV28 | ASRPDRDKLF
TRBJ2-1 | 14 | TRBV6-1 | ASSGPGRDSYNEQF
TRBJ2-4 | 14 | TRBV5-8 | ASSFGANLAKNIQY
TRBJ2-7 | 11 | TRBV10-3 | AIRAGDTYEQY
TRBJ2-1 | 12 | TRBV7-7 | ASSLHVGGNEQF
TRBJ1-2 | 13 | TRBV28 | ASSLESGRAHGYT
TRBJ2-5 | 10 | TRBV5-8 | ASGASQETQY
TRBJ2-1 | 13 | TRBV2 | ASSETAPLTVEQF
TRBJ2-1 | 12 | TRBV6-5 | ASSYGGGFREQF
TRBJ1-3 | 11 | TRBV19 | ASSGAAGNTIY
TRBJ2-7 | 11 | TRBV5-5 | ASGGRGFYEQY
TRBJ2-7 | 14 | TRBV4-2 | ASSRTGSGRAYEQY
TRBJ2-4 | 14 | TRBV28 | ASRLGPPKAKNIQY
TRBJ1-2 | 11 | TRBV19 | ASRRWANYGYT
TRBJ1-4 | 15 | TRBV18 | ASSPPARQGENEKLF
TRBJ1-1 | 12 | TRBV19 | ASSAGGINTEAF
TRBJ2-6 | 16 | TRBV4-3 | ASSQEVQGSSGANVLT
TRBJ2-7 | 12 | TRBV14 | ASSQVGLNYEQY
TRBJ2-7 | 10 | TRBV6-1 | ASRNSSYEQY
TRBJ2-1 | 13 | TRBV29-1 | SPPTGGSRRHEQF
TRBJ2-3 | 11 | TRBV29-1 | SGADRSTDTQY
TRBJ2-5 | 11 | TRBV11-2 | ASSQGPRETQY
TRBJ1-3 | 14 | TRBV19 | ASSIIPALSGNTIY
TRBJ1-2 | 9 | TRBV6-6 | ASSSGNGYT